This TCR beta chain was obtained from a study of CD8 T cells in Susac syndrome. Trimming removed 3 bases at V and 0 bases at J, with 21 bases between. CDR3 size: 19 residues. The germline gives CDR1 MDHEN, CDR2 SYDVKM. A quantity of about 0.5 to 1 ug RNA underwent reverse transcription using random hexamers. An immunoSEQ multiplex PCR generated amplified TCR beta CDR3 products spanning 54 Vbeta and 13 Jbeta. TCRdb processed the immunoSEQ multiplex PCR reads anew with MiXCR; each CDR3 protein has one entry. The table has 150,000 to 200,000 distinct CDR3 sequences, about 95% seen once. Blood CD8+ and CD4+ T cells underwent high-throughput TCR beta sequencing. Isolation of CD8+ and CD4+ T cells was performed negatively, whereas enrichment of TEMRA cells was done by FACS.

The sequenced sample was CD4+ T cells from PBMCs. V usage is TRBV28 and J usage is TRBJ2-4; D is possibly TRBD2 (6 bases). This receptor was obtained from a human donor in good health. The CDR3 here is CASSFQPGGRRGAKNIQYF. In DNA form, the CDR3 reads TGTGCCAGCAGTTTCCAGCCTGGGGGACGGCGGGGAGCCAAAAACATTCAGTACTTC.